This T cell receptor beta chain comes out of a study of metastatic and nonmetastatic thyroid tumors. This clone was found many times. The junction had 3 bases not matched to a gene; V was cut back by 5 bases and J by 4 bases. CDR1 is SGHAT and CDR2 is FQNNGV in the germline V gene. This CDR3 has 13 amino acids. TCRdb re-analyzed the PCR reads through MiXCR. The sample has some 25,000 clones, approximately 20% seen once. All patients were treatment-naive before thyroid surgery. V usage is TRBV11-2 and J usage is TRBJ1-1; the match to TRBD1 covers 8 bases. The specimen sequenced was blood. The receptor was isolated from a male donor with papillary thyroid cancer or a benign thyroid nodule (not recorded which). Some clones in this sample may be carry-over from other donors' samples. CDR3: CASSRDRTTEAFF. The CDR3 nucleotides read TGTGCCAGCAGCCGGGACAGGACCACTGAAGCTTTCTTT.